Described below is a single T cell receptor beta chain sequence and its context. The data derive from a study of blood T cell repertoires in COVID-19. Trimming pared 7 bases from V and 0 bases from J, leaving 13 bases between. The CDR3 runs to 15 residues. From germline, CDR1 is MDHEN and CDR2 SYDVKM. Assay: immunoSEQ multiplex PCR; the TCRdb copy retains only in-frame clones and omits some. The sample lists 110,000 or so clones, 65% to 85% occurring once. The sample was peripheral blood. The TCR sequence derives from a man in his fifties with acute or convalescent COVID-19. The chain couples TRBV28 to TRBJ2-1, with D uncertain. The CDR3 is CASTEDTHSYNEQFF. CDR3 nucleotide sequence: TGTGCCAGCACCGAAGACACCCACTCCTACAATGAGCAGTTCTTC.